This TCR beta chain was found in a study of vaccination effects on CD4 cells after COVID-19. Overall study: There were a couple of convalescent patients who gave samples 16 days and one week before vaccination. They grew a few million PBMC in each well, adding around 10 IU/ml IL-2 and about 9.9 ug/ml peptides.

Of note for this clone: Its matching antigen is unknown.

The table came from immunoSEQ multiplex PCR; TCRdb's copy has only in-frame clones and leaves some out. Of 50,000 to 75,000 clones listed, about 72% are singletons. When around 10 days of culture had elapsed, CD4+ T cells were isolated. Material: CD4+ T cells from PBMCs cultured without peptide, obtained before COVID-19 vaccination. This sequence originates from a human donor who had a prior SARS-CoV-2 infection.

In DNA, the CDR3 is TGTGCCAGCAGCTTGCTCGGTGGGCAGGGCTCCTACGAGCAGTACTTC. Its translation: CASSLLGGQGSYEQYF. The chain employs TRBV5-4 and TRBJ2-7; D is possibly TRBD1 (5 bases). The CDR3 contains 16 residues. The germline CDR1 and CDR2 sequences are SGHNT and YYREEE (reference sequence). The ends were cut back, 1 base at V and 0 bases at J, with 14 bases in the middle.